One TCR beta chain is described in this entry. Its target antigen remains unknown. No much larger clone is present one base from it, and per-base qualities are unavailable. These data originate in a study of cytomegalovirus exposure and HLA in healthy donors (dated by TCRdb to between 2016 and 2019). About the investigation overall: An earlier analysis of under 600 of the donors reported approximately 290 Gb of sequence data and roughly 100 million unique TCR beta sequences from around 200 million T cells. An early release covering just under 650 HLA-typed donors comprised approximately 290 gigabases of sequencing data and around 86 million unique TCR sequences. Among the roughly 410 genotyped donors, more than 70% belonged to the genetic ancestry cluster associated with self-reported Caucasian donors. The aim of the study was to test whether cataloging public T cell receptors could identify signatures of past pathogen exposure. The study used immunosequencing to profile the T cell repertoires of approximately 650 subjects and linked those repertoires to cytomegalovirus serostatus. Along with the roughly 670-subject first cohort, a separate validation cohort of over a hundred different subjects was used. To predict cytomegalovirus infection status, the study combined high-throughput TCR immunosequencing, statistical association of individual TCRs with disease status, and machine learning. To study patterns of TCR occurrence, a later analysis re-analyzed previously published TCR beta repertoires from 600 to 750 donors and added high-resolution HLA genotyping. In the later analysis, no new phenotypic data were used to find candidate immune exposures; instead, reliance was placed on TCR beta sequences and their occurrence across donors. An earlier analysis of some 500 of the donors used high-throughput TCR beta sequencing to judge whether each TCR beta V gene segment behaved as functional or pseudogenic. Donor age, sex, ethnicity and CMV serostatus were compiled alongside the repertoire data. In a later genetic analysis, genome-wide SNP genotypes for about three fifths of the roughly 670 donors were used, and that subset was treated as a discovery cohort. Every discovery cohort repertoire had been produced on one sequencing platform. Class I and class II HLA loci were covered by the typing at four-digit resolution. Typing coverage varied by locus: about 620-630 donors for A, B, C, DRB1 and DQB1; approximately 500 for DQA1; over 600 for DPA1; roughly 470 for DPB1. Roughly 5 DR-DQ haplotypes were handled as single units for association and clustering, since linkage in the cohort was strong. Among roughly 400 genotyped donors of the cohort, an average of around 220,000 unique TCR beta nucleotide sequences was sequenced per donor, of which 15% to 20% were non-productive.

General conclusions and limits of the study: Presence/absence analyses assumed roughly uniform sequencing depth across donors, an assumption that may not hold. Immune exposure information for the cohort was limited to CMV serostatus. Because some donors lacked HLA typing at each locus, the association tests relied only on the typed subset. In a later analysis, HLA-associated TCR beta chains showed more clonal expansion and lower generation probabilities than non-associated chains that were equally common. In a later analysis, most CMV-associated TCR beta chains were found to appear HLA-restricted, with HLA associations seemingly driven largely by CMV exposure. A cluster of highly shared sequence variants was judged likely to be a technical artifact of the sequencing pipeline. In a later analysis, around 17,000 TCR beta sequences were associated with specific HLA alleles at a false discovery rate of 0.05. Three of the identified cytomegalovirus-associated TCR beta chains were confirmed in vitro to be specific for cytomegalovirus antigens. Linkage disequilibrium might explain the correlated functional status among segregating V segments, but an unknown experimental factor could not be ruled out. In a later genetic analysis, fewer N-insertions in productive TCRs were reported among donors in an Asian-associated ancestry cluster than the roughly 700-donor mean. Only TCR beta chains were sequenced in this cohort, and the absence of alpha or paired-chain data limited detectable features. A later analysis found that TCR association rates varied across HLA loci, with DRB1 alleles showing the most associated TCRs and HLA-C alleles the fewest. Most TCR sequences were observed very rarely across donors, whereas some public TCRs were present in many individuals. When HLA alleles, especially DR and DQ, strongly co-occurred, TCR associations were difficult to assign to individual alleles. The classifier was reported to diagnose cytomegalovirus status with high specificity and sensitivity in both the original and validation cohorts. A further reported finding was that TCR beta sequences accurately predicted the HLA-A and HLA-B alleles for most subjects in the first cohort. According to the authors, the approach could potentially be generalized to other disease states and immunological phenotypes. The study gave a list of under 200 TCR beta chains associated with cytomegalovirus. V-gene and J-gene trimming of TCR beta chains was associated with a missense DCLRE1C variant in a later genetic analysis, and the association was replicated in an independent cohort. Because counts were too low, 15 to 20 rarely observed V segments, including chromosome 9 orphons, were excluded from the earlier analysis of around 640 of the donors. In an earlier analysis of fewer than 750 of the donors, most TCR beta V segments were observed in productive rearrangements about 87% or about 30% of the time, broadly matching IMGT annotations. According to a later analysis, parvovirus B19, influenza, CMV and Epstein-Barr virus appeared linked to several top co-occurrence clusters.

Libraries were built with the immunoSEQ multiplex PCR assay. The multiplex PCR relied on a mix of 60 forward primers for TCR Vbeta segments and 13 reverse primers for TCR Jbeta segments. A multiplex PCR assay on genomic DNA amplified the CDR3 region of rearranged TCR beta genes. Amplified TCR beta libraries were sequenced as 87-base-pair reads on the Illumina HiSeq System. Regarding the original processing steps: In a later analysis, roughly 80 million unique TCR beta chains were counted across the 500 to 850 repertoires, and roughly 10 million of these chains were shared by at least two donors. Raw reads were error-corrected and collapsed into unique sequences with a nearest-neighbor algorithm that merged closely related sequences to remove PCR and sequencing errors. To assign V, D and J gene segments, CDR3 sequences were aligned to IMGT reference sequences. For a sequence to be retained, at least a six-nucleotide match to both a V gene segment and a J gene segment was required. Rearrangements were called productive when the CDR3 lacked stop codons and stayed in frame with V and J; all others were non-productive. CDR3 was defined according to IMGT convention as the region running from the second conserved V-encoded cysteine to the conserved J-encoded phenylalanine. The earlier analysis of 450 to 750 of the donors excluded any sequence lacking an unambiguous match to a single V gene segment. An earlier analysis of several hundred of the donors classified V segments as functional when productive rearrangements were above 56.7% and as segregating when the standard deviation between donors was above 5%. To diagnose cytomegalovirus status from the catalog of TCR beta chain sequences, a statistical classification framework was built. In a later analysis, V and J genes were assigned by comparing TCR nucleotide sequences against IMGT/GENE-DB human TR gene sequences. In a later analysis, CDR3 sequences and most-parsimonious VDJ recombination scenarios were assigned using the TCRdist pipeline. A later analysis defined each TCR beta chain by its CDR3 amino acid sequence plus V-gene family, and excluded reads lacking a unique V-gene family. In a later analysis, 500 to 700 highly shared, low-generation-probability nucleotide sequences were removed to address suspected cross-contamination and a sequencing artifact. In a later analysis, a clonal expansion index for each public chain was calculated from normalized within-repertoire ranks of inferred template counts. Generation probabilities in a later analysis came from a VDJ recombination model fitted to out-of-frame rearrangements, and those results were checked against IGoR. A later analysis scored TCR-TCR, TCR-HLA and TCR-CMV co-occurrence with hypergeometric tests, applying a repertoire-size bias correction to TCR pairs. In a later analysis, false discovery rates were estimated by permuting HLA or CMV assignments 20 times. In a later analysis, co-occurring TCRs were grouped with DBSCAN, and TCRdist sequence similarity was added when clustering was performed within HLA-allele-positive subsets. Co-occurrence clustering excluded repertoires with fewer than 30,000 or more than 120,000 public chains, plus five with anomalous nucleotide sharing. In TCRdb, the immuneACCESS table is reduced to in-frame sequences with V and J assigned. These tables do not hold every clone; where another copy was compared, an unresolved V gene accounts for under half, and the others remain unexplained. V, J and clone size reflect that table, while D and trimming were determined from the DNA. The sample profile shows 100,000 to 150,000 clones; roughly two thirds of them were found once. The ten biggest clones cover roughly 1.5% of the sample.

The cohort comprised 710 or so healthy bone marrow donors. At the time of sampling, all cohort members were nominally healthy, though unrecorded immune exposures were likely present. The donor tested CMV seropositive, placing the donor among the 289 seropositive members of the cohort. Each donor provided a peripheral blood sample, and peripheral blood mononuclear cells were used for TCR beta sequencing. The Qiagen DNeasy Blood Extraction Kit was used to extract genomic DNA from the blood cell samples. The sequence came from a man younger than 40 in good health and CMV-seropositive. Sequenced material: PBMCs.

In nucleotides, the sequence is TGTGCCAGCTCACCGGGACTAGTCTCCTACGAGCAGTACTTC. This sequence encodes CASSPGLVSYEQYF. The rearrangement joined TRBV18 to TRBJ2-7, and 8 bases in between align with TRBD2. At the junction V is shortened by 3 bases and J by 0 bases; bases outside the gene matches: 1. There are 14 amino acids in the CDR3, from cysteine to phenylalanine inclusive. Only the CDR3 region is kept as DNA, spanning 42 bases read in frame from base 1. In the germline V gene, CDR1 corresponds to KGHSH and CDR2 to LQKENI.